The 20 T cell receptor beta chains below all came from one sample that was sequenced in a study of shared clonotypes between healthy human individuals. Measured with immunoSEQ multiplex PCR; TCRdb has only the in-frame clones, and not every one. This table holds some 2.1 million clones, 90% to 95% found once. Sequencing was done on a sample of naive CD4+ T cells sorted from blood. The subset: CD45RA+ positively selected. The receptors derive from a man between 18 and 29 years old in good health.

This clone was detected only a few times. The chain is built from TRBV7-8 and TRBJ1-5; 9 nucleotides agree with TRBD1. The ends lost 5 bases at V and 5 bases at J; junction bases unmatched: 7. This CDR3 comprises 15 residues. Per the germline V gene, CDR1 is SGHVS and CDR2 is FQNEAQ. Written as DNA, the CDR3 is TGTGCCAGCAGCGCCGGGACAGGGTTGGATCAGCCCCAGCATTTT. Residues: CASSAGTGLDQPQHF.

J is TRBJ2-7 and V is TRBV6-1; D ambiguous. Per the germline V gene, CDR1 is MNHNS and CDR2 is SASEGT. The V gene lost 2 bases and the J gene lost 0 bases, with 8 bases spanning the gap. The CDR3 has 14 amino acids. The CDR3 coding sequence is TGTGCCAGCAGTGAAAGGGCCGACTCCTACGAGCAGTACTTC. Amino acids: CASSERADSYEQYF.

The CDR3: CASNQEADTQYF. The CDR3 nucleotides read TGTGCCAGCAATCAGGAGGCGGATACGCAGTATTTT. V is TRBV2 and J is TRBJ2-3; weak D call: TRBD2 (5 bases). Germline CDR1 and CDR2: SNHLY and FYNNEI. V was clipped by 7 bases and J by 6 bases, with 11 bases between them. The CDR3 is 12 amino acids.

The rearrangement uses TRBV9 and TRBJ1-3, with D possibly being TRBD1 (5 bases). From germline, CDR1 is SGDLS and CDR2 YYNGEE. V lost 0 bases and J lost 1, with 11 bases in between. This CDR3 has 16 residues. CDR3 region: CASSVAGTASGNTIYF. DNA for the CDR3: TGTGCCAGCAGCGTAGCTGGGACGGCGTCTGGAAACACCATATATTTT.

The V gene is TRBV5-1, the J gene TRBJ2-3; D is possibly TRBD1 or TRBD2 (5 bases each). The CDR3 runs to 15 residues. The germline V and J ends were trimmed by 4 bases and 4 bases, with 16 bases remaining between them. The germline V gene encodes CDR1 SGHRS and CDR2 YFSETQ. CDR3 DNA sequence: TGCGCCAGCAGCCCCGATGGGGACCAGGCAGATACGCAGTATTTT. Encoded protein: CASSPDGDQADTQYF. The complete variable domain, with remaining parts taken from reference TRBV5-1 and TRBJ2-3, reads KAGVTQTPRYLIKTRGQQVTLSCSPISGHRSVSWYQQTPGQGLQFLFEYFSETQRNKGNFPGRFSGRQFSNSRSEMNVSTLELGDSALYLCASSPDGDQADTQYFGPGTRLTVL.

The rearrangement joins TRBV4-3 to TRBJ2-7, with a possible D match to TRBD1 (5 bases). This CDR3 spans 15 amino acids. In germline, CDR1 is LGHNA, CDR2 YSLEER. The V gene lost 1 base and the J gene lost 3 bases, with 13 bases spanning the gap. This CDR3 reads CASSQVTGPSYEQYF. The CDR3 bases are TGCGCCAGCAGCCAAGTAACAGGACCGAGCTACGAGCAGTACTTC.

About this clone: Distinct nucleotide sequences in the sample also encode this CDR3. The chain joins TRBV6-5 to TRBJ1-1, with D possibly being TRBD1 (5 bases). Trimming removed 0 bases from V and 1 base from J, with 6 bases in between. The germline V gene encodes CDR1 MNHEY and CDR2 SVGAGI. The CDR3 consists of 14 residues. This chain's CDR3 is CASSYSGRNTEAFF. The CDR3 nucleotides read TGTGCCAGCAGTTACTCGGGGCGGAACACTGAAGCTTTCTTT.

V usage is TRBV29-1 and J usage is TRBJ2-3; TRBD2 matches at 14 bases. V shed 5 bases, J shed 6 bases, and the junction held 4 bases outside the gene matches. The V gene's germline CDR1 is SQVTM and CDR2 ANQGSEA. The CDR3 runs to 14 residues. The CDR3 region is CSVRRTSGRDTQYF. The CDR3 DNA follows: TGCAGCGTTCGAAGGACTAGCGGGAGGGATACGCAGTATTTT.

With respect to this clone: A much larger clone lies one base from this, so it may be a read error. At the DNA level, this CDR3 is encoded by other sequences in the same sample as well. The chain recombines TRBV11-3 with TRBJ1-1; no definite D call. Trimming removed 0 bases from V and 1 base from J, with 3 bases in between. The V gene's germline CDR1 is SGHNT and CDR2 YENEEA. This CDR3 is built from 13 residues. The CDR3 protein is CASSLEGNTEAFF. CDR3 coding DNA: TGTGCCAGCAGCTTAGAAGGGAACACTGAAGCTTTCTTT.

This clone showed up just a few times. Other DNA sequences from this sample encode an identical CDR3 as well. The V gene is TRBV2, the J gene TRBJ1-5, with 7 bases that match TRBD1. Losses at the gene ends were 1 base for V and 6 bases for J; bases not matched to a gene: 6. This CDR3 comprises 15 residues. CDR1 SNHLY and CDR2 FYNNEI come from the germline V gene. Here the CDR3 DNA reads TGTGCCAGCAGTGAAGAGGCAGGGGGTGGTCAGCCCCAGCATTTT. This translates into CASSEEAGGGQPQHF. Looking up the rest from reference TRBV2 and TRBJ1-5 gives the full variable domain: EPEVTQTPSHQVTQMGQEVILRCVPISNHLYFYWYRQILGQKVEFLVSFYNNEISEKSEIFDDQFSVERPDGSNFTLKIRSTKLEDSAMYFCASSEEAGGGQPQHFGDGTRLSIL.

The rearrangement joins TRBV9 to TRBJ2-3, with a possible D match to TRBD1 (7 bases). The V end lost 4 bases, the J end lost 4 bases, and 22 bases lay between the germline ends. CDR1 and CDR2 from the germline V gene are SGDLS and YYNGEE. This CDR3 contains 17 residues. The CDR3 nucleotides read TGTGCCAGCAGCTTGAACATGCCAGGGGGGATTCCAGATACGCAGTATTTT. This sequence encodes CASSLNMPGGIPDTQYF.

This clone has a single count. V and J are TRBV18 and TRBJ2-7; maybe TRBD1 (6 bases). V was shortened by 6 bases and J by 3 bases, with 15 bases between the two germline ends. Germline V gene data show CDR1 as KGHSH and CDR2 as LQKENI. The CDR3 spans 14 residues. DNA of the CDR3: TGTGCCAGCTCCCTAAGGGACACAGACTACGAGCAGTACTTC. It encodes CASSLRDTDYEQYF. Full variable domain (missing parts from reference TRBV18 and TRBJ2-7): NAGVMQNPRHLVRRRGQEARLRCSPMKGHSHVYWYRQLPEEGLKFMVYLQKENIIDESGMPKERFSAEFPKEGPSILRIQQVVRGDSAAYFCASSLRDTDYEQYFGPGTRLTVT.

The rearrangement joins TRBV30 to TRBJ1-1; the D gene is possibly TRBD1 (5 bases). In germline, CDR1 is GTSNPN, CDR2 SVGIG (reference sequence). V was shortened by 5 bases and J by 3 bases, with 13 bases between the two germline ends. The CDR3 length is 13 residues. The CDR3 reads CAWEPGTHTEAFF. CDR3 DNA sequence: TGTGCCTGGGAGCCCGGGACCCACACTGAAGCTTTCTTT.

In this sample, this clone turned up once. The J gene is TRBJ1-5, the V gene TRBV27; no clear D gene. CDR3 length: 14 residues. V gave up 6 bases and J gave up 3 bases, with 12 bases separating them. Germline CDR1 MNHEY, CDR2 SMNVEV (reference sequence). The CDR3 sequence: CASRPNGLNQPQHF. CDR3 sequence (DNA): TGTGCCAGCAGGCCGAACGGACTCAATCAGCCCCAGCATTTT.

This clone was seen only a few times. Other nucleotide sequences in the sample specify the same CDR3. CDR3 in amino acids: CAISETGNTEAFF. The CDR3 nucleotides read TGTGCCATCAGTGAGACAGGGAACACTGAAGCTTTCTTT. The rearrangement joins TRBV10-3 to TRBJ1-1, with D possibly matching TRBD1 (5 bases). The CDR3 is made up of 13 amino acids. Germline lookup yields CDR1 ENHRY and CDR2 SYGVKD. V lost 2 bases to trimming and J lost 1 base, with 5 bases between them.

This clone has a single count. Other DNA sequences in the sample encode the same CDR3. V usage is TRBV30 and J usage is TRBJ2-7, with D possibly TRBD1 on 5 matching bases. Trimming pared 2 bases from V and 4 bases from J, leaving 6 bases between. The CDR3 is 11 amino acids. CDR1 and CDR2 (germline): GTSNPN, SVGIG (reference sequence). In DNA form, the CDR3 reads TGTGCCTGGAGTCAGGGTTACGAGCAGTACTTC. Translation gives CAWSQGYEQYF.

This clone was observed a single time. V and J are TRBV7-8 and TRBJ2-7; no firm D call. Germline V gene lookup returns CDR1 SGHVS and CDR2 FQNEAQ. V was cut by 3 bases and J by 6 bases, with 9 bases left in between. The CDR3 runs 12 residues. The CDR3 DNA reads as TGTGCCAGCAGCTTCGAGATTGTCGAGCAGTACTTC. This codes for CASSFEIVEQYF.

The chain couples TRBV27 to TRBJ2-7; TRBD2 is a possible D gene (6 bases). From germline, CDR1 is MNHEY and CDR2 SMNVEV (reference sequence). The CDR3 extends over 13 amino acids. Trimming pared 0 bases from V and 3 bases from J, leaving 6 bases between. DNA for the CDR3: TGTGCCAGCAGTTTATCGGGACTCTACGAGCAGTACTTC. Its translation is CASSLSGLYEQYF.

CDR3 bases: TGTGCCATCAATGTGGGGAACACAGATACGCAGTATTTT. Its translation is CAINVGNTDTQYF. The V gene is TRBV10-3, the J gene TRBJ2-3, with no clear D. Trimming stripped 7 bases from V and 2 bases from J, with 10 bases between. Per germline, CDR1 ENHRY and CDR2 SYGVKD. This CDR3 has 13 residues.

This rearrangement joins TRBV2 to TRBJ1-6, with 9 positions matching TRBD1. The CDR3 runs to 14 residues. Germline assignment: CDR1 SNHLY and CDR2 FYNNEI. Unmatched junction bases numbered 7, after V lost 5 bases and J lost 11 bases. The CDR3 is CASSRDRERTPLHF. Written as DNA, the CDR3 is TGTGCCAGCAGTCGGGACAGGGAGAGGACACCCCTCCACTTT.